The rows below give T cell receptor beta chains drawn from one sample of a study of blood T cell repertoires in COVID-19. Assay used: immunoSEQ multiplex PCR; TCRdb lists only in-frame clones, some missing. Of approximately 97,000 clones detected, 85% to 90% appear once; the ten largest clones hold 2.5% to 3.5%. The sequencing sample was made of peripheral blood. The receptor source for this set is a man aged 50 to 59 with active or convalescent COVID-19. Both conserved end residues are part of each CDR3. The D gene is left open where the match is weak. Where a row states a size, it is once, few, many or the class of an expanded clone; other rows omit it.

J gene: TRBJ1-5
D gene: NA
V gene: TRBV19
clone size: NA
CDR3 protein: CASSIDEGEQPQHF
CDR3 DNA: TGTGCCAGTAGTATAGATGAGGGAGAACAGCCCCAGCATTTT

J gene: TRBJ1-4
D gene: NA
V gene: TRBV5-4
clone size: NA
CDR3 protein: CASSLEPTNEKLFF
CDR3 DNA: TGTGCCAGCAGCTTGGAGCCAACTAATGAAAAACTGTTTTTT

J gene: TRBJ1-4
D gene: NA
V gene: TRBV11-2
clone size: once
CDR3 protein: CASLVAGGEKLFF
CDR3 DNA: TGTGCCAGCCTGGTGGCGGGGGGTGAAAAACTGTTTTTT

J gene: TRBJ2-3
D gene: TRBD1
V gene: TRBV18
clone size: once
CDR3 protein: CASSPGTVDTQYF
CDR3 DNA: TGTGCCAGCTCACCAGGGACAGTGGATACGCAGTATTTT

J gene: TRBJ2-5
D gene: NA
V gene: TRBV14
clone size: NA
CDR3 protein: CASSSLQETQYF
CDR3 DNA: TGTGCCAGCAGCTCCCTCCAAGAGACCCAGTACTTC

J gene: TRBJ1-1
D gene: TRBD1
V gene: TRBV29-1
clone size: NA
CDR3 protein: CSVTGGRNTEAFF
CDR3 DNA: TGCAGCGTGACAGGGGGCAGGAACACTGAAGCTTTCTTT

J gene: TRBJ1-5
D gene: NA
V gene: TRBV7-8
clone size: NA
CDR3 protein: CASSNQGFSGNQPQHF
CDR3 DNA: TGTGCCAGCAGCAATCAGGGATTCTCGGGCAATCAGCCCCAGCATTTT

J gene: TRBJ1-2
D gene: NA
V gene: TRBV10-1
clone size: few
CDR3 protein: CASSPDGRGGYTF
CDR3 DNA: TGCGCCAGCAGTCCGGACGGACGGGGTGGCTACACCTTC

J gene: TRBJ1-6
D gene: NA
V gene: TRBV13
clone size: NA
CDR3 protein: CASSLGTGRNSPLHF
CDR3 DNA: TGTGCCAGCAGCTTAGGTACGGGTAGGAATTCACCCCTCCACTTT

J gene: TRBJ1-2
D gene: NA
V gene: TRBV20-1
clone size: NA
CDR3 protein: CSAMDSYGYTF
CDR3 DNA: TGCAGTGCTATGGACAGCTATGGCTACACCTTC

J gene: TRBJ1-4
D gene: NA
V gene: TRBV2
clone size: NA
CDR3 protein: CASNIGGWTNEKLFF
CDR3 DNA: TGTGCCAGCAATATAGGGGGTTGGACTAATGAAAAACTGTTTTTT

J gene: TRBJ1-6
D gene: TRBD1
V gene: TRBV15
clone size: NA
CDR3 protein: CATSRGETGGSYNSPLHF
CDR3 DNA: TGTGCCACCAGCAGAGGGGAGACAGGGGGATCCTATAATTCACCCCTCCACTTT

J gene: TRBJ2-1
D gene: TRBD1
V gene: TRBV3-1/TRBV3-2
clone size: NA
CDR3 protein: CASRLQGALYNEQFF
CDR3 DNA: TGTGCCAGCAGATTACAGGGGGCCCTTTACAATGAGCAGTTCTTC

J gene: TRBJ1-6
D gene: NA
V gene: TRBV30
clone size: NA
CDR3 protein: CAWSYSQAHLNNSPLHF
CDR3 DNA: TGTGCCTGGAGCTACTCCCAGGCCCATCTTAATAATTCACCCCTCCACTTT

J gene: TRBJ2-1
D gene: NA
V gene: TRBV9
clone size: few
CDR3 protein: CASSYRDTGSYNEQFF
CDR3 DNA: TGTGCCAGCAGCTATAGGGACACCGGCTCCTACAATGAGCAGTTCTTC

J gene: TRBJ1-1
D gene: NA
V gene: TRBV6-5
clone size: NA
CDR3 protein: CASSYAELNTEAFF
CDR3 DNA: TGTGCCAGCAGTTACGCGGAACTGAACACTGAAGCTTTCTTT

J gene: TRBJ1-1
D gene: NA
V gene: TRBV5-4
clone size: NA
CDR3 protein: CASSGNRVGYTEAFF
CDR3 DNA: TGTGCCAGCAGCGGAAACAGGGTCGGGTACACTGAAGCTTTCTTT

J gene: TRBJ2-3
D gene: TRBD1
V gene: TRBV5-1
clone size: NA
CDR3 protein: CASSLEQGSVDTQYF
CDR3 DNA: TGCGCCAGCAGCTTGGAACAGGGGTCGGTAGATACGCAGTATTTT

J gene: TRBJ1-3
D gene: NA
V gene: TRBV7-9
clone size: NA
CDR3 protein: CASSYSRGFVSGNTIYF
CDR3 DNA: TGTGCCAGCAGCTATTCACGGGGTTTCGTCTCTGGAAACACCATATATTTT

J gene: TRBJ2-5
D gene: TRBD2
V gene: TRBV3-1/TRBV3-2
clone size: NA
CDR3 protein: CASSRAGGPRETQYF
CDR3 DNA: TGTGCCAGCAGCCGAGCGGGGGGGCCGCGGGAGACCCAGTACTTC

J gene: TRBJ2-7
D gene: NA
V gene: TRBV3-1/TRBV3-2
clone size: NA
CDR3 protein: CASSQGGTSYEQYF
CDR3 DNA: TGTGCCAGCAGCCAAGGGGGGACATCCTACGAGCAGTACTTC

J gene: TRBJ2-4
D gene: TRBD1
V gene: TRBV14
clone size: few
CDR3 protein: CASSQDLGDRGAKNIQYF
CDR3 DNA: TGTGCCAGCAGCCAAGATCTGGGAGACAGGGGGGCCAAAAACATTCAGTACTTC

J gene: TRBJ1-1
D gene: NA
V gene: TRBV19
clone size: NA
CDR3 protein: CASSNRELMNTEAFF
CDR3 DNA: TGTGCCAGTAGTAACCGGGAGCTCATGAACACTGAAGCTTTCTTT

J gene: TRBJ2-1
D gene: NA
V gene: TRBV14
clone size: NA
CDR3 protein: CASSQELVNEQFF
CDR3 DNA: TGTGCCAGCAGCCAAGAATTAGTCAATGAGCAGTTCTTC

J gene: TRBJ2-7
D gene: NA
V gene: TRBV7-2
clone size: NA
CDR3 protein: CASSLTGYIHEQYF
CDR3 DNA: TGTGCCAGCAGCTTAACAGGTTACATTCACGAGCAGTACTTC

J gene: TRBJ1-1
D gene: NA
V gene: TRBV28
clone size: NA
CDR3 protein: CASSTIGGALIAFF
CDR3 DNA: TGTGCCAGCAGTACCATAGGGGGAGCTTTGATAGCTTTCTTT

J gene: TRBJ1-1
D gene: NA
V gene: TRBV14
clone size: NA
CDR3 protein: CASSSKVGGNTEAFF
CDR3 DNA: TGTGCCAGCAGCTCAAAAGTAGGGGGGAACACTGAAGCTTTCTTT

J gene: TRBJ2-3
D gene: NA
V gene: TRBV10-1
clone size: NA
CDR3 protein: CASSDWSPLTDTQYF
CDR3 DNA: TGCGCCAGCAGTGATTGGAGCCCGCTCACAGATACGCAGTATTTT

J gene: TRBJ2-5
D gene: NA
V gene: TRBV10-3
clone size: NA
CDR3 protein: CAIRDQGRETQYF
CDR3 DNA: TGTGCCATCAGGGATCAGGGGCGCGAGACCCAGTACTTC

J gene: TRBJ1-2
D gene: NA
V gene: TRBV10-3
clone size: NA
CDR3 protein: CAISPDSFYGYTF
CDR3 DNA: TGTGCCATCAGTCCGGACAGCTTCTATGGCTACACCTTC

J gene: TRBJ2-1
D gene: NA
V gene: TRBV3-1/TRBV3-2
clone size: once
CDR3 protein: CASSNGGTYNEQFF
CDR3 DNA: TGTGCCAGCAGCAACGGGGGTACCTACAATGAGCAGTTCTTC

J gene: TRBJ1-4
D gene: TRBD1
V gene: TRBV19
clone size: NA
CDR3 protein: CASSPGTGGSNEKLFF
CDR3 DNA: TGTGCCAGTAGCCCCGGGACAGGGGGATCTAATGAAAAACTGTTTTTT

J gene: TRBJ1-1
D gene: TRBD1
V gene: TRBV5-1
clone size: NA
CDR3 protein: CASSLAGRGSTEAFF
CDR3 DNA: TGCGCCAGCAGCTTGGCTGGCAGGGGGAGCACTGAAGCTTTCTTT

J gene: TRBJ2-1
D gene: TRBD2
V gene: TRBV28
clone size: NA
CDR3 protein: CASSRRGLAGAKNEQFF
CDR3 DNA: TGTGCCAGCAGTCGTAGGGGGCTAGCGGGGGCCAAAAATGAGCAGTTCTTC

J gene: TRBJ2-5
D gene: TRBD1
V gene: TRBV10-3
clone size: NA
CDR3 protein: CATGTGGQETQYF
CDR3 DNA: TGTGCCACCGGGACAGGGGGCCAAGAGACCCAGTACTTC

J gene: TRBJ2-2
D gene: NA
V gene: TRBV15
clone size: NA
CDR3 protein: CATSRDYRDWDFGSTGELFF
CDR3 DNA: TGTGCCACCAGCAGAGATTACCGCGACTGGGACTTCGGTTCCACCGGGGAGCTGTTTTTT

J gene: TRBJ2-7
D gene: TRBD1
V gene: TRBV11-3
clone size: NA
CDR3 protein: CASSPRGTVGEQYF
CDR3 DNA: TGTGCCAGCAGCCCCCGTGGGACAGTTGGCGAGCAGTACTTC

J gene: TRBJ1-4
D gene: TRBD1
V gene: TRBV4-1
clone size: NA
CDR3 protein: CASSQGTGGNEKLFF
CDR3 DNA: TGCGCCAGCAGCCAAGGAACAGGGGGAAATGAAAAACTGTTTTTT

J gene: TRBJ2-1
D gene: NA
V gene: TRBV29-1
clone size: NA
CDR3 protein: CSVEVRQSYNEQFF
CDR3 DNA: TGCAGCGTTGAAGTCCGCCAGTCCTACAATGAGCAGTTCTTC

J gene: TRBJ1-1
D gene: TRBD1
V gene: TRBV23-1
clone size: NA
CDR3 protein: CASRRTGGLTEAFF
CDR3 DNA: TGCGCCAGCCGAAGGACAGGGGGATTGACTGAAGCTTTCTTT

J gene: TRBJ1-4
D gene: TRBD1
V gene: TRBV5-8
clone size: NA
CDR3 protein: CASSFGQGNEKLFF
CDR3 DNA: TGTGCCAGCAGCTTCGGACAGGGCAACGAAAAACTGTTTTTT